What follows describes a single T cell receptor (beta chain). These data originate in a study of beta chain features in type 1 diabetes. Expressed TCRB transcripts were sequenced because the isolated RNA had all been reverse transcribed beforehand. Profiling relied on immunoSEQ multiplex PCR, and the TCRdb table lists in-frame clones only, not all of them. The sample lists hundreds of thousands of clones, approximately 70% occurring once. CDR1 and CDR2 from the germline V gene are GTSNPN and SVGIG (reference sequence). CDR3 length: 14 residues. V lost 4 bases to trimming and J lost 8 bases, with 15 bases between them.

The sequenced sample consisted of naive CD4+ T cells from blood. The rearrangement uses TRBV30 and TRBJ1-6; D is perhaps TRBD1 (5 bases). This receptor was identified in a man aged 25 to 40 in good health. This CDR3 is CAWNLGDTYSPLHF. The CDR3 region has the DNA TGTGCCTGGAATCTGGGGGATACCTATTCACCCCTCCACTTT.